The 5 T cell receptor beta chains listed next were all sequenced from one sample in a study of shared clonotypes between healthy human individuals (dated by TCRdb to about 2020). The library relied on the immunoSEQ multiplex PCR assay. This is the immuneACCESS table as TCRdb keeps it, with only in-frame sequences that have V and J called. A part of the clones is gone; compared with another copy, unresolved V genes explain less than half, and the rest is unexplained. For this sample there are fewer than 650,000 clones; around 80% appear just once. The ten largest clones capture 10% to 15% of the sample. Sequencing was carried out using PBMCs. Receptors were obtained from a woman aged 40 to 55 in good health. Some clones in this sample may be carry-over from other donors' samples.

Regarding this clone: This likely stems from a read error, as it lies one base from a far larger clone. The chain joins TRBV12-2 to TRBJ1-2. TRBV12-2 is deemed a pseudogene. This CDR3 is 18 amino acids long. The CDR3 nucleotides read TGTGCAAGTCGCTTAGTGCTGGAAAGCGGGACCGCCAACTGTGGCTACACCTTC. Translated, it gives CASRLVLESGTANCGYTF.

The chain uses TRBV11-3 and TRBJ2-1; 7 nucleotides align to TRBD2. The V and J ends lost 5 bases and 3 bases, in that order; junction bases with no gene match: 7. Germline assignment: CDR1 SGHNT and CDR2 YENEEA. The CDR3 spans 15 residues. Here the CDR3 reads CASSLSGTNYNEQFF. CDR3 sequence (DNA): TGTGCCAGCAGCCTATCCGGGACTAACTACAATGAGCAGTTCTTC. Variable domain in full (rest from reference TRBV11-3 and TRBJ2-1): EAGVVQSPRYKIIEKKQPVAFWCNPISGHNTLYWYLQNLGQGPELLIRYENEEAVDDSQLPKDRFSAERLKGVDSTLKIQPAELGDSAVYLCASSLSGTNYNEQFFGPGTRLTVL.

V and J are TRBV28 and TRBJ2-7; perhaps TRBD2 as D (6 bases). Looked up from germline, CDR1 is MDHEN and CDR2 is SYDVKM. V was shortened by 7 bases and J by 3 bases, with 19 bases between the two germline ends. This CDR3 contains 15 residues. CDR3 DNA sequence: TGTGCCAGCACCTTGGGCGGGGTCAGTGGCTACGAGCAGTACTTC. The encoded protein is CASTLGGVSGYEQYF.

The chain carries TRBV5-4 and TRBJ2-1; D call uncertain. The CDR3 runs to 16 residues. Germline V gene data show CDR1 as SGHNT and CDR2 as YYREEE (reference sequence). Trimming removed 1 base at V and 6 bases at J, with 17 bases between. DNA for the CDR3: TGTGCCAGCAGCTTGTCGCTAGAACCCTCCGCCAATGAGCAGTTCTTC. It is translated as CASSLSLEPSANEQFF. The variable domain in full, with the rest retrieved from reference TRBV5-4 and TRBJ2-1, is ETGVTQSPTHLIKTRGQQVTLRCSSQSGHNTVSWYQQALGQGPQFIFQYYREEENGRGNFPPRFSGLQFPNYSSELNVNALELDDSALYLCASSLSLEPSANEQFFGPGTRLTVL.

The J gene is TRBJ2-7, the V gene TRBV5-6; perhaps D is TRBD1 or TRBD2 (5 bases each). Trimming left V 5 bases short and J 0 bases short, with 15 bases between. The CDR3 extends over 15 amino acids. Germline loops: CDR1 SGHDT, CDR2 YYEEEE. The CDR3 DNA is TGTGCCAGCAGTCCCCCCGGGGCCCTCTCCTACGAGCAGTACTTC. Translation gives CASSPPGALSYEQYF. Full variable domain (remainder filled in from reference TRBV5-6 and TRBJ2-7): DAGVTQSPTHLIKTRGQQVTLRCSPKSGHDTVSWYQQALGQGPQFIFQYYEEEERQRGNFPDRFSGHQFPNYSSELNVNALLLGDSALYLCASSPPGALSYEQYFGPGTRLTVT.